The clone carrying this T cell receptor beta chain was picked up one time. This record belongs to a study of T cell responses to AZD1222 COVID-19 vaccine. Produced via immunoSEQ multiplex PCR; TCRdb's table is partial and in-frame only. The sample holds fewer than 120,000 clones; over 85% are singletons and the top ten take more than 2%. The CDR3 loop spans 16 amino acids. Germline CDR1 is SGHRS and CDR2 is YFSETQ. After removal of 3 bases from V and 4 bases from J, the junction contained 8 bases not matched to a gene. The material sequenced was peripheral blood, taken 28 days after the second AZD1222 dose. The receptor's source is an adult who received the AZD1222 COVID-19 vaccine. J is TRBJ2-7 and V is TRBV5-1; 12 bases align to TRBD2. The CDR3 protein is CASSSQRTSGVYEQYF. The DNA of the CDR3 is TGCGCCAGCAGCTCACAACGGACTAGCGGGGTGTACGAGCAGTACTTC.